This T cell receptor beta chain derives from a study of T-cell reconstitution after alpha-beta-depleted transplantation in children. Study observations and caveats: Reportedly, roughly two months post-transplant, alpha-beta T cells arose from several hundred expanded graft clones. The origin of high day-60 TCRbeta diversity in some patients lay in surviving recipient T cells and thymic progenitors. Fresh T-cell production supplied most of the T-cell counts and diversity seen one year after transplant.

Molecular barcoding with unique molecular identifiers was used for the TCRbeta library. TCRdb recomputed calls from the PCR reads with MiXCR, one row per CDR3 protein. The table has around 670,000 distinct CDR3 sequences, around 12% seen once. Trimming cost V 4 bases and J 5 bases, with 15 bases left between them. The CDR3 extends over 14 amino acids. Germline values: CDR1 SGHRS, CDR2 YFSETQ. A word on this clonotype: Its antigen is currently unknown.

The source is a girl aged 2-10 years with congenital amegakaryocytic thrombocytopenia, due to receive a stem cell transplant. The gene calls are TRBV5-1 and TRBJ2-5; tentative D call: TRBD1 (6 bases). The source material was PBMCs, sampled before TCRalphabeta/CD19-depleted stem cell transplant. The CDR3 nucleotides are TGCGCCAGCAGCGGACTTTCAGGGGAGGAGACCCAGTACTTC. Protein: CASSGLSGEETQYF.